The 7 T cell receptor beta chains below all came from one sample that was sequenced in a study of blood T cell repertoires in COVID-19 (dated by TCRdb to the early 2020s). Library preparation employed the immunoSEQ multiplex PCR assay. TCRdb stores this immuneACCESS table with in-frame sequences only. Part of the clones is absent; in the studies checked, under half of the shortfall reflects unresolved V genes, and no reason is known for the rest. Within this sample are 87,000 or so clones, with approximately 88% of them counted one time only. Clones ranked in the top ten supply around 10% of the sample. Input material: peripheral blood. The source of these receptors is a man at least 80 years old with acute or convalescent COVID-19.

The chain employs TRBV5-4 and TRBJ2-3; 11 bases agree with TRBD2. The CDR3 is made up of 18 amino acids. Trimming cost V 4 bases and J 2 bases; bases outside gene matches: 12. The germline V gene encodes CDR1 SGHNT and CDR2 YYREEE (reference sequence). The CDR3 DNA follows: TGTGCCAGCAGCCAACTCGTGCTAGCGGGGGGACCCACAGATACGCAGTATTTT. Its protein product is CASSQLVLAGGPTDTQYF.

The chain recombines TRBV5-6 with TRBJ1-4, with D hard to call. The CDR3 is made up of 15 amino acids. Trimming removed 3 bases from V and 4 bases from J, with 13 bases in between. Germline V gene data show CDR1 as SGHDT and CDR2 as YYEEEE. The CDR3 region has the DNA TGTGCCAGCAGCTCGTGGCCAGGTTATAATGAAAAACTGTTTTTT. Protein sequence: CASSSWPGYNEKLFF.

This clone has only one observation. The CDR3 DNA reads TGTGCCAGCAGTTATTACAGAGAGACCTATGGCTACACCTTC. Translating gives CASSYYRETYGYTF. The rearrangement joins TRBV6-2 or TRBV6-3 to TRBJ1-2; no reliable D call. The V gene's germline CDR1 is MNHEY and CDR2 SVGEGT. This CDR3 is 14 amino acids long. V lost 3 bases, J lost 4 bases, and 12 bases lay in between.

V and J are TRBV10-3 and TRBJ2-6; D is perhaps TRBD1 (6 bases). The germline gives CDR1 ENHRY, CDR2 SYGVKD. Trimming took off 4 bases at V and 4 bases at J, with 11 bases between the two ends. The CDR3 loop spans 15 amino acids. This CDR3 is CAISGPGVGANVLTF. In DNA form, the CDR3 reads TGTGCCATCAGTGGGCCAGGGGTAGGGGCCAACGTCCTGACTTTC.

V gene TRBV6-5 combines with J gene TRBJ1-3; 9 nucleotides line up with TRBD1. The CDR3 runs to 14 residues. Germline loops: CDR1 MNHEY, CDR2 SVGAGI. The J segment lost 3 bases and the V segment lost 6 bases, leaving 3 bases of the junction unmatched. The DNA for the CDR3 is TGTGCCAGCAGGGGACAGGGTGGTGGAAACACCATATATTTT. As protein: CASRGQGGGNTIYF.

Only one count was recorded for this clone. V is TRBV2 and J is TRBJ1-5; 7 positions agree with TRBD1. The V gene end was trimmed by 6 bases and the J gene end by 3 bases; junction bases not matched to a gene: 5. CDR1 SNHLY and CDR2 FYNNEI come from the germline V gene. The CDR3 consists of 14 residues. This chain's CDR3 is CASSQGVPNQPQHF. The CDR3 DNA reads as TGTGCCAGCAGCCAGGGGGTCCCCAATCAGCCCCAGCATTTT.

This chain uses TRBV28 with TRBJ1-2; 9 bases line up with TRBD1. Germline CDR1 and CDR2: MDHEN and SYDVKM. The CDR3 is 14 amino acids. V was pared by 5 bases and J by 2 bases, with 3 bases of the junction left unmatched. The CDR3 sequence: CASSGQGRNYGYTF. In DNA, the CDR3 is TGTGCCAGCAGTGGACAGGGGAGGAACTATGGCTACACCTTC.